This T cell receptor beta chain was profiled in a study of blood T cell repertoires in COVID-19. Study-level information: Both acute and convalescent COVID-19 samples were obtained from the United States, Italy and Spain. T cells, B-cell-depleted T cells, or PBMCs provided the cDNA or gDNA that served as material.

Germline V gene sequence: CDR1 LNHDA, CDR2 SQIVND (reference sequence). CDR3 length: 15 amino acids. V was clipped by 3 bases and J by 6 bases; unmatched bases: 4. How the authors handled the data: Reference gene primers were amplified, and this amplification served to estimate nucleated cell counts. TCRdb keeps only in-frame clones here, not all; method: immunoSEQ multiplex PCR. V, J and clone size derive from that table, while D and trimming were established from the DNA sequence. This sample yields nearly 200,000 clones, of which roughly 90% are seen a single time; roughly 6% belongs to the top ten. Turning to this clone: In the same sample, other DNA sequences code for this CDR3.

The source is a woman aged 40 to 49 who had recovered from COVID-19. The rearrangement uses TRBV19 and TRBJ2-3; 12 nucleotides match TRBD2. Sequencing was done on a sample of peripheral blood. The CDR3 sequence: CASSIGLAGTDTQYF. The CDR3, as DNA: TGTGCCAGTAGTATTGGACTAGCGGGAACCGATACGCAGTATTTT.